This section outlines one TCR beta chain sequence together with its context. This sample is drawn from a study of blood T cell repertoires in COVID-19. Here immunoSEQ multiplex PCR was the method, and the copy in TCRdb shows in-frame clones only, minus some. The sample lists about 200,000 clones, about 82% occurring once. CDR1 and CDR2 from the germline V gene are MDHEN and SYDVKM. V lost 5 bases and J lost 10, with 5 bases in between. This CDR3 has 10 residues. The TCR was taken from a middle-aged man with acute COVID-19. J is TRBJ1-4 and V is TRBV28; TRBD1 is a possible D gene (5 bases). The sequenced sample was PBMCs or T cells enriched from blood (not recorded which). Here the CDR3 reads CASSQGKLFF. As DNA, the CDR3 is TGTGCCAGCAGTCAGGGAAAACTGTTTTTT.